This T cell receptor beta chain was sequenced for a study of T cells after posttransplantation cyclophosphamide. V trimming: 6 bases; J trimming: 7 bases; junction bases outside the gene matches: 3. This CDR3 is 13 amino acids long. CDR1 is LNHDA, CDR2 SQIVND, per germline (reference sequence). Using immunoSEQ multiplex PCR, the repertoire was profiled, and TCRdb retains in-frame clones only, with some absent. The data contain some 4,300 clones, 76% of them singletons. This clone qualifies as medium-sized. Its antigen is not identified. Broader study findings: Tissue-infiltrating T cells from skin or gut overlapped little with blood T cells. Recipient CMV seropositivity and CMV reactivation strongly tracked TRB clonality. Donor CD8+ memory clones often dominated recipient blood repertoires at later times.

Cyclophosphamide on days +3 and +4 followed busulfan-fludarabine conditioning and a marrow graft. The source material was PBMCs, sampled after allogeneic stem cell transplant with posttransplant cyclophosphamide. The rearrangement joins TRBV19 to TRBJ1-5; TRBD1 matches 10 bases. The clonotype comes from a male patient between 35 and 55 years old who received an allogeneic stem cell transplant from a related donor, was CMV-positive, and had acute and chronic GVHD. Some of the T cells may derive from the graft donor. Here the CDR3 reads CASSQTGGQPQHF. For the CDR3, the DNA is TGTGCCAGTAGCCAGACAGGGGGCCAGCCCCAGCATTTT. The variable domain in full, with the rest retrieved from reference TRBV19 and TRBJ1-5, is DGGITQSPKYLFRKEGQNVTLSCEQNLNHDAMYWYRQDPGQGLRLIYYSQIVNDFQKGDIAEGYSVSREKKESFPLTVTSAQKNPTAFYLCASSQTGGQPQHFGDGTRLSIL.